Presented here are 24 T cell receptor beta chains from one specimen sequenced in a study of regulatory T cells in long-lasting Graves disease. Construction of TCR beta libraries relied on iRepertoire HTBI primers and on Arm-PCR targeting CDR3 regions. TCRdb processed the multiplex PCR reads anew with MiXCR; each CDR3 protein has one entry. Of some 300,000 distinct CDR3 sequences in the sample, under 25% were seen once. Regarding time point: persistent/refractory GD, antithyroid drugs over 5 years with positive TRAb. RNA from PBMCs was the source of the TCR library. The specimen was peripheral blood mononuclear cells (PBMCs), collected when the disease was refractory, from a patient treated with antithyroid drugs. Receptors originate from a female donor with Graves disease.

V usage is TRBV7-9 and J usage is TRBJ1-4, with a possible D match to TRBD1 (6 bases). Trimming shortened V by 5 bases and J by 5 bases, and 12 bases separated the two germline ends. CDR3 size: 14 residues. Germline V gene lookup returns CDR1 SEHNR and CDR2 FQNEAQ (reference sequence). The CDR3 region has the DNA TGTGCCAGCAGCATAACAGGGCAAAATGAAAAACTGTTTTTT. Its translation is CASSITGQNEKLFF.

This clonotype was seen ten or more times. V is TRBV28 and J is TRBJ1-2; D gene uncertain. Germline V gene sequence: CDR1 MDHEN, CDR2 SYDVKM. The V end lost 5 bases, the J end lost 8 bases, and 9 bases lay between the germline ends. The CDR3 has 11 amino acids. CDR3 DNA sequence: TGTGCCAGCAGTACCGCCAACGGCTACACCTTC. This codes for CASSTANGYTF.

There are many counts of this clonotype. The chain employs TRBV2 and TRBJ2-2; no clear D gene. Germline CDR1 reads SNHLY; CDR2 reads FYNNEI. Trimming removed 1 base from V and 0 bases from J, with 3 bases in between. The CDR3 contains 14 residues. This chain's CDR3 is CASSEDANTGELFF. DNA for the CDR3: TGTGCCAGCAGTGAAGACGCGAACACCGGGGAGCTGTTTTTT.

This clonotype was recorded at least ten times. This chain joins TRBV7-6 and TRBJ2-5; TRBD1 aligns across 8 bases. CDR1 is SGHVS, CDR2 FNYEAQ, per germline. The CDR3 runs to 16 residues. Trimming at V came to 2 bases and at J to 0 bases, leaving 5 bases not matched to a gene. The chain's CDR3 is CASSLLSDRDQETQYF. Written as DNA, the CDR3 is TGTGCCAGCAGCTTACTGTCGGACAGGGACCAAGAGACCCAGTACTTC.

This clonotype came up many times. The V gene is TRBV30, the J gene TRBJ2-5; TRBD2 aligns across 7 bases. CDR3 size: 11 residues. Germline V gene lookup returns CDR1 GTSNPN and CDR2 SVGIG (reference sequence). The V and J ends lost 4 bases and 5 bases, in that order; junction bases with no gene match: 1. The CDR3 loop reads CAWKLAETQYF. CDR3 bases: TGTGCCTGGAAACTAGCGGAGACCCAGTACTTC.

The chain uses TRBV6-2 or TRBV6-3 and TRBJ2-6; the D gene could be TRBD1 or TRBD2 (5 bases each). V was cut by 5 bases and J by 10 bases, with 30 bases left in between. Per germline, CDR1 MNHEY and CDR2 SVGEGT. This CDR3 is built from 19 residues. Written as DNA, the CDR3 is TGTGCCAGCAGTATTTCAAAAACCGGGACCCAATCTCTGGTTAACGTCCTGACTTTC. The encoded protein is CASSISKTGTQSLVNVLTF.

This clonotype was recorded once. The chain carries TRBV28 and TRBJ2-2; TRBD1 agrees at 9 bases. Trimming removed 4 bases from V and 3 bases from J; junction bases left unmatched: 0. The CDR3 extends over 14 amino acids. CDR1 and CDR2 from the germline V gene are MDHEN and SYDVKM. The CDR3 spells CASSWTGDTGELFF. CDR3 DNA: TGTGCCAGCAGTTGGACAGGGGACACCGGGGAGCTGTTTTTT.

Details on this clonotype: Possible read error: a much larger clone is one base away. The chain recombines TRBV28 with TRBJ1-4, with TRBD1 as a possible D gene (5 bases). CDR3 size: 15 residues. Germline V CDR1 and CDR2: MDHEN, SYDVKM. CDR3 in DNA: TGTGCCAGCAGTCTCGGGACCCCAGGCTCCGAAAAACTGCTTTTT. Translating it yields CASSLGTPGSEKLLF.

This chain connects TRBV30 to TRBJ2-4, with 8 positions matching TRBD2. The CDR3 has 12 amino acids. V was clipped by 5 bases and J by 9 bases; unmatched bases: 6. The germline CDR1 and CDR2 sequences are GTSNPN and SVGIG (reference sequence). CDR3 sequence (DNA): TGTGCCTGGGGGGCGGGGGGTAGCATTCAGTACTTC. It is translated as CAWGAGGSIQYF.

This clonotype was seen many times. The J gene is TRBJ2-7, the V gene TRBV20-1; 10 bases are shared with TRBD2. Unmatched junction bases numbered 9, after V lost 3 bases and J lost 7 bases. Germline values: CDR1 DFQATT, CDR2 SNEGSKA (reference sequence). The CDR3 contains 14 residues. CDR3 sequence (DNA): TGCAGTGCTAGTTACCTAGCGGGAGCATTTGAGCAGTACTTC. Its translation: CSASYLAGAFEQYF.

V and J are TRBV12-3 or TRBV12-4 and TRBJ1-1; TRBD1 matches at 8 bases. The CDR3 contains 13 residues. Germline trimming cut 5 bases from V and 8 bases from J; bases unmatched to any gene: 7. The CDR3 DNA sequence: TGTGCCAGCAGTACCGGACAGGGCCGCGAAGCTTTCTTT. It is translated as CASSTGQGREAFF.

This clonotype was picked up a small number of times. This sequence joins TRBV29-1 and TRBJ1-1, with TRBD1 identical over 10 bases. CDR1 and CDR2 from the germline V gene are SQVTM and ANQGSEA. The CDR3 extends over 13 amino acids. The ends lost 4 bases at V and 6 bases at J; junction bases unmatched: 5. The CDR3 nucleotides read TGCAGCGTTGCTCCGGGACAGGGGCCTGAAGCTTTCTTT. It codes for CSVAPGQGPEAFF.

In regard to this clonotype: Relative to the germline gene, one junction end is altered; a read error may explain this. The chain's CDR3 is CVWRAMRTEQETQYF. DNA of the CDR3: TGTGTCTGGAGAGCCATGCGGACAGAACAAGAGACCCAGTACTTC. The chain links TRBV30 to TRBJ2-5, with D perhaps matching TRBD1 (6 bases). Germline V lookup: CDR1 GTSNPN, CDR2 SVGIG (reference sequence). The CDR3 contains 15 residues.

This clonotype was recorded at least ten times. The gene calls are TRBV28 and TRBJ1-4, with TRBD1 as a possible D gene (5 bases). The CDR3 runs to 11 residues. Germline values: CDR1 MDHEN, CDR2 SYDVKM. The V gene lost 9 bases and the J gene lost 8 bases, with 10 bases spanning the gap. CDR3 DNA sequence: TGTGCCAGTAGTGACAGCGAAAAACTGTTTTTT. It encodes CASSDSEKLFF.

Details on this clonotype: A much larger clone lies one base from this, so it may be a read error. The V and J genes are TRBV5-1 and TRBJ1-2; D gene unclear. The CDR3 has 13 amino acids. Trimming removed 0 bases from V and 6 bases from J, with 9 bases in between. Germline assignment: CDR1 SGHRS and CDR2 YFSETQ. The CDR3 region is CASSLADTHGYTF. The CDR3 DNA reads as TGCGCCAGCAGCTTGGCCGACACTCATGGCTACACCTTC.

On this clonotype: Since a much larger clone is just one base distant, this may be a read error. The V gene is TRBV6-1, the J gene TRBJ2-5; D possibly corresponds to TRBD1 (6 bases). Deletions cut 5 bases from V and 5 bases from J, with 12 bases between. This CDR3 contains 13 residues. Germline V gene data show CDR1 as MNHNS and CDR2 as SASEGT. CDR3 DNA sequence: TGTGCCAGCAGTCGGGACAAGGCGGAGACCCAGTACTTC. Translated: CASSRDKAETQYF.

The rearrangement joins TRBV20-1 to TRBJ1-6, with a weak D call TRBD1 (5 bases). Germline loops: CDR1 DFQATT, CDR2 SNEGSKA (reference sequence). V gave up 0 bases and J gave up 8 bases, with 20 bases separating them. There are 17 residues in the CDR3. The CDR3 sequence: CSARDDTERRGDSPLHF. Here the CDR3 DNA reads TGCAGTGCTAGAGATGACACGGAGCGGCGGGGGGATTCACCCCTCCACTTT.

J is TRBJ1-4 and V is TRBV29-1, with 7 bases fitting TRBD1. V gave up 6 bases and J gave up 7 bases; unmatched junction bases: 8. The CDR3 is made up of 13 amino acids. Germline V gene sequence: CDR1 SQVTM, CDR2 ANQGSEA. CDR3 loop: CSVASTGSEKLFF. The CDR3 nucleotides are TGCAGCGTCGCATCGACAGGGTCTGAAAAACTGTTTTTT.

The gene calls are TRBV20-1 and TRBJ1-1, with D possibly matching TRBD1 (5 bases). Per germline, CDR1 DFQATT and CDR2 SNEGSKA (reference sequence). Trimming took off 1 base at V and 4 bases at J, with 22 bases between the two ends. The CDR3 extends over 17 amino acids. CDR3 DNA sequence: TGCAGTGCTAGAGGTCCCCCGGGGCAGGGAAGGATCACTGAAGCTTTCTTT. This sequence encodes CSARGPPGQGRITEAFF.

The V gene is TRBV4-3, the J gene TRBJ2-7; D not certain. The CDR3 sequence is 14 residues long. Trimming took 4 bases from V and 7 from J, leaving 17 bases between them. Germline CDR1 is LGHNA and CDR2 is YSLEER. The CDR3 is CASSLSSVEGEQYF. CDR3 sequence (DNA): TGCGCCAGCAGCCTCAGCAGTGTGGAAGGGGAGCAGTACTTC.

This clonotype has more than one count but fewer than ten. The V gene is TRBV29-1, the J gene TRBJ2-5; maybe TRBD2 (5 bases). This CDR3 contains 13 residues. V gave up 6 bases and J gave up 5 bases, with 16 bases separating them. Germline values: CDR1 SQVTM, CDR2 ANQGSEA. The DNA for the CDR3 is TGCAGCGTGCGGACGTCAGGCGGGGAGACCCAGTACTTC. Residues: CSVRTSGGETQYF.

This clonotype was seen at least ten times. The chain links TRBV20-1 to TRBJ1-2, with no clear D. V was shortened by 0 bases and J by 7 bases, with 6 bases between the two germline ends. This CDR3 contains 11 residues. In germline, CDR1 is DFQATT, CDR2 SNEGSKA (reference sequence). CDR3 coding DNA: TGCAGTGCTAGAGATACGGGTGGCTACACCTTC. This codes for CSARDTGGYTF.

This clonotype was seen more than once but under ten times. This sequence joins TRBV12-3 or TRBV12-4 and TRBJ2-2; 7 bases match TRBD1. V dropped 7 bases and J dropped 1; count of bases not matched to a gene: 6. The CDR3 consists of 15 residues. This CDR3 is CASIPGQLNTGELFF. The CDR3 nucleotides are TGTGCCAGCATCCCGGGACAGTTGAACACCGGGGAGCTGTTTTTT.

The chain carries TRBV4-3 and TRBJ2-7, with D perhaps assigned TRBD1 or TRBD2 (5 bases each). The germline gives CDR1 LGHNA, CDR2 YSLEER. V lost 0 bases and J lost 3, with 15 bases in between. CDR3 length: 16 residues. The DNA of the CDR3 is TGCGCCAGCAGCCAAGATTGGGGCGGGCTCTTCTACGAGCAGTACTTC. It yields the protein CASSQDWGGLFYEQYF.